A single sample gave rise to the 29 T cell receptor beta chains below, sequenced in a study of T cells in Graves' hyperthyroidism and ophthalmopathy. TCR beta CDR3 regions were amplified from RNA transcripts. When the TCR CDR3 underwent first-round RT-PCR, the HTBI primer set was used. In TCRdb, the multiplex PCR reads were re-called with MiXCR into one record per CDR3 protein. The sample holds 300,000 to 400,000 distinct CDR3 sequences; 15% to 20% are singletons and the top ten take approximately 54%. The sequencing input was blood. The source of these receptors is a woman in her fifties or sixties with Graves' hyperthyroidism.

This clonotype came up a few times. The chain uses TRBV5-1 and TRBJ2-7, with 10 nucleotides matching TRBD1. This CDR3 has 14 residues. In germline, CDR1 is SGHRS, CDR2 YFSETQ. V lost 1 base and J lost 5; bases outside the gene matches: 3. The CDR3 DNA reads as TGCGCCAGCAGCTTGTCGACAGGGGGCGACGAGCAGTACTTC. It yields the protein CASSLSTGGDEQYF.

This clonotype was observed at least ten times. The chain uses TRBV6-1 and TRBJ2-1; 11 bases match TRBD2. The CDR3 length is 16 residues. The germline CDR1 and CDR2 sequences are MNHNS and SASEGT. Unmatched junction bases numbered 6, after V lost 4 bases and J lost 4 bases. CDR3 residues: CASSAVTSGDYNEQFF. The CDR3 DNA reads as TGTGCCAGCAGTGCGGTGACTAGCGGGGATTACAATGAGCAGTTCTTC.

This clonotype was picked up many times. This sequence joins TRBV27 and TRBJ2-3; the D gene is possibly TRBD2 (7 bases). Germline values: CDR1 MNHEY, CDR2 SMNVEV (reference sequence). Trimming pared 6 bases from V and 4 bases from J, leaving 17 bases between. The CDR3 is 15 amino acids. CDR3 nucleotide sequence: TGTGCCAGCAGCACCTTGGGGGGGCTGGCAGATACGCAGTATTTT. Its protein is CASSTLGGLADTQYF.

This clonotype was seen more than once but under ten times. The CDR3 sequence: CASSFLWGNYGYTF. The CDR3 DNA is TGTGCCAGCAGCTTTTTATGGGGGAACTATGGCTACACCTTC. J is TRBJ1-2 and V is TRBV7-9, with a weak D call TRBD1 (5 bases). The V end was cut by 3 bases, the J end by 2 bases, with 10 bases between. CDR3 length equals 14 residues. Germline V lookup: CDR1 SEHNR, CDR2 FQNEAQ (reference sequence).

In the case of this clonotype: Germline is not matched at one junction end, which may reflect a read error. The chain employs TRBV7-9 and TRBJ2-2; D call uncertain. This CDR3 is 16 amino acids long. Germline CDR1 and CDR2: SEHNR and FQNEAQ (reference sequence). This CDR3 is CTSSLIGRANTGELFF. In nucleotides, the CDR3 is TGTACCAGCAGCTTAATAGGACGCGCGAACACCGGGGAGCTGTTTTTT.

The chain recombines TRBV7-2 with TRBJ1-2, with D tentatively TRBD1 (5 bases). The V gene's germline CDR1 is SGHTA and CDR2 FQGNSA. The CDR3 length is 13 residues. V gave up 4 bases and J gave up 4 bases, with 10 bases separating them. CDR3: CASSSGGIYGYTF. The CDR3 DNA reads as TGTGCCAGCAGCTCCGGGGGGATCTATGGCTACACCTTC. The full variable domain, completed using reference TRBV7-2 and TRBJ1-2, is GAGVSQSPSNKVTEKGKDVELRCDPISGHTALYWYRQSLGQGLEFLIYFQGNSAPDKSGLPSDRFSAERTGGSVSTLTIQRTQQEDSAVYLCASSSGGIYGYTFGSGTRLTVV.

J is TRBJ2-7 and V is TRBV18; D is undetermined. CDR1 and CDR2 from the germline V gene are KGHSH and LQKENI. V was shortened by 8 bases and J by 5 bases, with 13 bases between the two germline ends. This CDR3 is 12 amino acids long. CDR3 in amino acids: CASLGPNNEQYF. In DNA, the CDR3 is TGTGCCAGCCTGGGCCCTAACAACGAGCAGTACTTC.

This clonotype was seen a few times. The CDR3 here is CASSLAPGQGSGYTF. The CDR3, as DNA: TGTGCCAGCAGCTTGGCCCCGGGACAGGGTTCGGGCTACACCTTC. The genes are TRBV5-6 and TRBJ1-2; 9 nucleotides align to TRBD1. Germline loops: CDR1 SGHDT, CDR2 YYEEEE. Trimming removed 0 bases from V and 8 bases from J; junction bases left unmatched: 8. CDR3 length: 15 residues.

This chain joins TRBV28 and TRBJ1-5; 7 positions agree with TRBD1. J was trimmed by 5 bases and V by 5 bases; bases with no gene match: 6. The CDR3 runs 14 residues. CDR1 is MDHEN and CDR2 is SYDVKM in the germline V gene. The CDR3 DNA reads as TGTGCCAGCAGTGAAAACGACAGGGATCAGCCCCAGCATTTT. It translates to CASSENDRDQPQHF.

J is TRBJ2-2 and V is TRBV12-3 or TRBV12-4; D gene ambiguous. The CDR3 consists of 14 residues. Trimming pared 6 bases from V and 5 bases from J, leaving 13 bases between. The CDR3 spells CASSLGKGTGELFF. CDR3 coding DNA: TGTGCCAGCAGCCTCGGTAAAGGGACCGGGGAGCTGTTTTTT.

This clonotype showed up many times. This chain links TRBV30 with TRBJ1-2; 7 bases agree with TRBD1. CDR1 and CDR2 from the germline V gene are GTSNPN and SVGIG (reference sequence). The V segment lost 0 bases and the J segment 7 bases; nucleotides outside the gene matches: 11. This CDR3 is built from 15 residues. The CDR3 is CAWSVLKKGAGGYTF. The CDR3 DNA sequence: TGTGCCTGGAGTGTACTAAAGAAGGGGGCAGGTGGCTACACCTTC.

The J gene is TRBJ2-2, the V gene TRBV11-3, with a tentative D call TRBD2 (6 bases). The CDR3 spans 14 residues. Trimming took off 5 bases at V and 9 bases at J, with 16 bases between the two ends. Germline loops: CDR1 SGHNT, CDR2 YENEEA. The CDR3 DNA reads as TGTGCCAGCAGCGGGCGGGACTCCCCCTGGGAGCTGTTTTTT. Residues: CASSGRDSPWELFF.

The CDR3 loop reads CSASRIPEAFF. The CDR3 DNA sequence: TGCAGTGCTAGTAGGATCCCTGAAGCTTTCTTT. The chain uses TRBV20-1 and TRBJ1-1, with D unclear. The CDR3 contains 11 residues. V was clipped by 3 bases and J by 6 bases, with 8 bases between them. The germline V gene has CDR1 DFQATT and CDR2 SNEGSKA (reference sequence).

This clonotype was found many times. This sequence joins TRBV6-1 and TRBJ2-3; 12 nucleotides line up with TRBD2. The CDR3 sequence is 14 residues long. V dropped 6 bases and J dropped 5; count of bases not matched to a gene: 3. CDR1 and CDR2 from the germline V gene are MNHNS and SASEGT. CDR3 coding DNA: TGTGCCAGCAGCTTACTAGCGGGAGGAGATACGCAGTATTTT. Translated: CASSLLAGGDTQYF.

This clonotype was seen repeatedly, ten times or more. V and J are TRBV20-1 and TRBJ1-2; D is uncertain. The V end was cut by 5 bases, the J end by 0 bases, with 10 bases between. CDR3 length equals 13 residues. The germline CDR1 and CDR2 sequences are DFQATT and SNEGSKA (reference sequence). CDR3 loop: CSAPRIANYGYTF. The CDR3 coding sequence is TGCAGTGCTCCCAGAATAGCTAACTATGGCTACACCTTC.

This clonotype was counted a few times. This chain joins TRBV15 and TRBJ1-5; unclear D gene. The CDR3 runs to 15 residues. V dropped 5 bases and J dropped 0 bases, with 11 bases sitting between them. The V gene's germline CDR1 is LNHNV and CDR2 YYDKDF (reference sequence). The CDR3 DNA reads TGTGCCACCAGCCCCAGCGGTTATAGCAATCAGCCCCAGCATTTT. Translation gives CATSPSGYSNQPQHF.

This clonotype was detected many times. The chain links TRBV18 to TRBJ1-5, with no clear D. Trimming cost V 2 bases and J 5 bases, with 7 bases left between them. The CDR3 is 13 residues long. The germline V gene encodes CDR1 KGHSH and CDR2 LQKENI. Written as DNA, the CDR3 is TGTGCCAGCTCACCAGCGTGGGATCAGCCCCAGCATTTT. It codes for CASSPAWDQPQHF. Based on the CDR3 plus reference TRBV18 and TRBJ1-5, the full variable domain is NAGVMQNPRHLVRRRGQEARLRCSPMKGHSHVYWYRQLPEEGLKFMVYLQKENIIDESGMPKERFSAEFPKEGPSILRIQQVVRGDSAAYFCASSPAWDQPQHFGDGTRLSIL.

The chain recombines TRBV29-1 with TRBJ1-1; TRBD1 aligns across 7 bases. V trimming: 2 bases; J trimming: 7 bases; junction bases outside the gene matches: 10. The CDR3 is 14 amino acids. From germline, CDR1 is SQVTM and CDR2 ANQGSEA. This chain's CDR3 is CSVEPTGKTDEAFF. CDR3 sequence (DNA): TGCAGCGTTGAACCGACAGGGAAGACCGATGAAGCTTTCTTT.

This clonotype was observed at least ten times. The V and J genes are TRBV11-2 and TRBJ2-1; 9 nucleotides match TRBD1. The germline gives CDR1 SGHAT, CDR2 FQNNGV. V shed 3 bases, J shed 8 bases, and the junction held 8 bases outside the gene matches. The CDR3 has 15 amino acids. The CDR3 DNA reads TGTGCCAGCAGCTTCTCCGGGACAGGGTACTATGAGCAGTTCTTC. Amino acid sequence: CASSFSGTGYYEQFF.

This clonotype was counted a single time. V usage is TRBV28 and J usage is TRBJ2-1; D perhaps matches TRBD2 (5 bases). V was trimmed by 2 bases and J by 12 bases, leaving 11 bases between them. Germline V gene lookup returns CDR1 MDHEN and CDR2 SYDVKM. The CDR3 is 12 residues long. In nucleotides, the CDR3 is TGTGCCAGCAGTTTAACGGGGTACGGGCAGTTCTTC. Its protein is CASSLTGYGQFF.

The genes are TRBV27 and TRBJ2-1, with unresolved D. CDR1 is MNHEY and CDR2 is SMNVEV in the germline V gene (reference sequence). CDR3 length: 13 residues. V was trimmed by 11 bases and J by 0 bases, leaving 11 bases between them. CDR3 loop: CAPPGGSYNEQFF. The CDR3 DNA follows: TGTGCCCCCCCGGGCGGCTCCTACAATGAGCAGTTCTTC.

This rearrangement joins TRBV5-4 to TRBJ2-2; D gene unclear. V shed 1 base and J shed 1 base, with 8 bases lying between them. The CDR3 contains 15 residues. In germline, CDR1 is SGHNT, CDR2 YYREEE (reference sequence). The CDR3 spells CASSLRRENTGELFF. The CDR3 nucleotides are TGTGCCAGCAGCTTGAGAAGGGAGAACACCGGGGAGCTGTTTTTT.

The table lists this clonotype with many counts. V and J are TRBV2 and TRBJ2-1; TRBD2 is a possible D gene (6 bases). The CDR3 consists of 13 residues. The ends were cut back, 6 bases at V and 9 bases at J, with 15 bases in the middle. Germline V gives CDR1 SNHLY, CDR2 FYNNEI. The CDR3 DNA reads TGTGCCAGCAGAGACCCACTAGCATCTGAGCAGTTCTTC. Its protein product is CASRDPLASEQFF.

This clonotype was seen a few times. V gene TRBV12-3 or TRBV12-4 combines with J gene TRBJ1-4, with D unresolved. Trimming shortened V by 4 bases and J by 0 bases, and 9 bases separated the two germline ends. The CDR3 covers 15 residues. CDR3 loop: CASSYLQSTNEKLFF. CDR3 nucleotide sequence: TGTGCCAGCAGTTACCTACAGTCAACTAATGAAAAACTGTTTTTT.

There are a few counts of this clonotype. The V and J genes are TRBV19 and TRBJ2-5; D is possibly TRBD2 (7 bases). The length of the CDR3 is 14 residues. The germline gives CDR1 LNHDA, CDR2 SQIVND (reference sequence). Trimming pared 6 bases from V and 5 bases from J, leaving 16 bases between. The CDR3 reads CASRAAGARETQYF. DNA for the CDR3: TGTGCCAGTAGAGCTGCGGGGGCCAGGGAGACCCAGTACTTC.

The CDR3 loop is CASSYYTGEKLFF. The DNA of the CDR3 is TGTGCCAGCAGTTACTATACAGGGGAAAAACTGTTTTTT. V usage is TRBV6-5 and J usage is TRBJ1-4; TRBD1 might be the D (6 bases). This CDR3 is 13 amino acids long. Germline values: CDR1 MNHEY, CDR2 SVGAGI. Trimming shortened V by 1 base and J by 8 bases, and 8 bases separated the two germline ends.

This clonotype was recorded a few times. The chain uses TRBV9 and TRBJ2-1; tentatively, D is TRBD2 (6 bases). The V gene lost 3 bases and the J gene lost 10 bases, with 14 bases spanning the gap. There are 13 residues in the CDR3. Looked up from germline, CDR1 is SGDLS and CDR2 is YYNGEE. This CDR3 reads CASSEGLKDEQFF. The CDR3, as DNA: TGTGCCAGCAGCGAGGGACTTAAGGACGAGCAGTTCTTC.

This clonotype has just a few counts. The chain links TRBV11-2 to TRBJ1-3; D gene ambiguous. Germline values: CDR1 SGHAT, CDR2 FQNNGV. This CDR3 is built from 13 residues. V was clipped by 5 bases and J by 7 bases, with 12 bases between them. This chain's CDR3 is CASSQTLRNTIYF. The DNA of the CDR3 is TGTGCCAGCAGCCAGACCTTGCGGAACACCATATATTTT.

J is TRBJ2-5 and V is TRBV13, with TRBD2 matching over 13 bases. The CDR3 length is 16 residues. V dropped 4 bases and J dropped 13; count of bases not matched to a gene: 15. Germline lookup yields CDR1 PRHDT and CDR2 FYEKMQ (reference sequence). The CDR3 nucleotides are TGTGCCAGCAGCTCCAACCTCGGGACTAGCGGGGCCCCGTTGTACTTC. Its protein product is CASSSNLGTSGAPLYF.